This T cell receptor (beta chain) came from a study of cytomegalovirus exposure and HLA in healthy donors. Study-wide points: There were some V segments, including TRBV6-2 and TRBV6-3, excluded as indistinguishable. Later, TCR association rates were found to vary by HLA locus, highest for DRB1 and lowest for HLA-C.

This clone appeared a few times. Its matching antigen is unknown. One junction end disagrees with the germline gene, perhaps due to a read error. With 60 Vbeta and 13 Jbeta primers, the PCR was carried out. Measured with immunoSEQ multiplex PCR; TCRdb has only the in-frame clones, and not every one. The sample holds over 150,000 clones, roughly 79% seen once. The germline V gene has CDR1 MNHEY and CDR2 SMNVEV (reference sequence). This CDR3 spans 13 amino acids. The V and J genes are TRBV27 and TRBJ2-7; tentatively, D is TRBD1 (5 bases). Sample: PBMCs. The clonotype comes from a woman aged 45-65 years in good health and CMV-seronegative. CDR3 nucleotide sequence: TGTGCCTGCTCTGGGGCGGTCTCCCACGAGCAGTACTTC. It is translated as CACSGAVSHEQYF.